The T cell receptor beta chain described here comes from a study of cytomegalovirus exposure and HLA in healthy donors. General study findings and limits: Earlier analysis yielded a pattern in which most TCR beta V segments were productive about 90% or about 30% of the time. According to a later analysis, most TCR beta chains associated with CMV appeared HLA-restricted.

Germline assignment: CDR1 SNHLY and CDR2 FYNNEI. This CDR3 is built from 12 residues. About this clone itself: Its antigen is not known. A read error may produce the germline difference seen at one junction end.

13 Jbeta primers and 60 Vbeta primers were used for the PCR. TCRdb's copy holds only in-frame clones and misses some; the assay was immunoSEQ multiplex PCR. The table has around 120,000 clones, about 74% seen once; the top ten hold 2.5% to 3.5%. This TCR was sampled from a middle-aged woman in good health and CMV-seropositive. The sample consisted of PBMCs. This sequence joins TRBV2 and TRBJ2-7; the D gene is possibly TRBD2 (6 bases). Here the CDR3 DNA reads TGTGCCAGCAGCCCGCTACGGGACTCACGTACCTTC. Translating it yields CASSPLRDSRTF.